The 30 T cell receptor beta chains below come from one sample, sequenced in a study of T cell clones after liver transplantation. Measured with immunoSEQ multiplex PCR; TCRdb has only the in-frame clones, and not every one. There are 65,000 to 95,000 clones in the sample; about 80% occur only once, and approximately 0.6% lies in the top ten. Sequences were derived from CD4+ T cells from blood, sampled before liver transplant. The origin of the receptors is a human donor who received a liver transplant.

The chain is built from TRBV28 and TRBJ1-5; the D gene is possibly TRBD1 (5 bases). CDR1 is MDHEN, CDR2 SYDVKM, per germline. CDR3 size: 14 residues. V dropped 8 bases and J dropped 6 bases, with 17 bases sitting between them. Here the CDR3 DNA reads TGTGCCAGCTTGCTGGGTGGGGGAGGTCAGCCCCAGCATTTT. Protein: CASLLGGGGQPQHF.

This chain uses TRBV19 with TRBJ2-1, with TRBD2 identical over 8 bases. This CDR3 is 14 amino acids long. CDR1 is LNHDA and CDR2 is SQIVND in the germline V gene (reference sequence). V dropped 5 bases and J dropped 12; count of bases not matched to a gene: 12. The CDR3 DNA sequence: TGTGCCAGTAGTGTGGACCCCGCACGGGGGGGGCAGTTCTTC. This gives the protein CASSVDPARGGQFF. Combining the CDR3 with reference TRBV19 and TRBJ2-1 gives the whole variable domain DGGITQSPKYLFRKEGQNVTLSCEQNLNHDAMYWYRQDPGQGLRLIYYSQIVNDFQKGDIAEGYSVSREKKESFPLTVTSAQKNPTAFYLCASSVDPARGGQFFGPGTRLTVL.

The chain carries TRBV6-1 and TRBJ2-1; 10 bases align to TRBD1. Germline assignment: CDR1 MNHNS and CDR2 SASEGT. Unmatched junction bases numbered 12, after V lost 2 bases and J lost 8 bases. The CDR3 covers 17 residues. The CDR3 DNA reads TGTGCCAGCAGTGAACGCCTGAGACAGGGGGCAGTCGATGAGCAGTTCTTC. Its translation: CASSERLRQGAVDEQFF.

This clone has a handful of counts. The chain couples TRBV7-6 to TRBJ2-3, with D possibly being TRBD1 (5 bases). The germline V and J ends were trimmed by 3 bases and 9 bases, with 16 bases remaining between them. CDR1 SGHVS and CDR2 FNYEAQ come from the germline V gene. This CDR3 has 14 residues. This CDR3 reads CASSLRQIADTQYF. In nucleotides, the CDR3 is TGTGCCAGCAGCTTGAGACAGATAGCCGACACGCAGTATTTT.

The table lists this clone with a count of one. J is TRBJ1-5 and V is TRBV6-5; possibly TRBD1 for D (6 bases). Trimming pared 0 bases from V and 7 bases from J, leaving 13 bases between. This CDR3 spans 15 amino acids. Per germline, CDR1 MNHEY and CDR2 SVGAGI. The CDR3 region is CASSYSPGARQPQHF. CDR3 DNA sequence: TGTGCCAGCAGTTACTCACCGGGGGCGCGGCAGCCCCAGCATTTT.

The DNA for the CDR3 is TGTGCCAGCAGCGTTGGGACTAGCGGGACCAAGGGCCCAAAGACCCAGTACTTC. This codes for CASSVGTSGTKGPKTQYF. This chain connects TRBV9 to TRBJ2-5; TRBD2 agrees at 13 bases. V lost 2 bases, J lost 6 bases, and 13 bases stayed unmatched. The CDR3 extends over 18 amino acids. Looked up from germline, CDR1 is SGDLS and CDR2 is YYNGEE. Full variable domain (missing parts from reference TRBV9 and TRBJ2-5): DSGVTQTPKHLITATGQRVTLRCSPRSGDLSVYWYQQSLDQGLQFLIQYYNGEERAKGNILERFSAQQFPDLHSELNLSSLELGDSALYFCASSVGTSGTKGPKTQYFGPGTRLLVL.

V and J are TRBV28 and TRBJ1-5; 9 nucleotides line up with TRBD1. The germline gives CDR1 MDHEN, CDR2 SYDVKM. The junction had 4 bases not matched to a gene; V was cut back by 6 bases and J by 4 bases. The CDR3 spans 14 residues. CDR3 bases: TGTGCCAGCAGGGGACAGGGCTCTAATCAGCCCCAGCATTTT. This gives the protein CASRGQGSNQPQHF.

This chain joins TRBV28 and TRBJ2-1, with TRBD2 identical over 12 bases. This CDR3 spans 15 amino acids. The V gene end was trimmed by 2 bases and the J gene end by 8 bases; junction bases not matched to a gene: 4. CDR1 MDHEN and CDR2 SYDVKM come from the germline V gene. This chain's CDR3 is CASSLRLAGVYEQFF. In DNA, the CDR3 is TGTGCCAGCAGTTTAAGACTAGCGGGAGTTTATGAGCAGTTCTTC.

V and J are TRBV5-4 and TRBJ2-5; D is uncertain. Germline V lookup: CDR1 SGHNT, CDR2 YYREEE (reference sequence). Trimming cost V 0 bases and J 0 bases, with 9 bases left between them. This CDR3 region has 15 residues. This CDR3 is CASSLGQLNQETQYF. The CDR3 DNA sequence: TGTGCCAGCAGCTTGGGGCAGCTGAACCAAGAGACCCAGTACTTC.

V usage is TRBV27 and J usage is TRBJ2-1, with D hard to call. The CDR3 sequence is 20 residues long. CDR1 and CDR2 (germline): MNHEY, SMNVEV (reference sequence). The V end lost 7 bases, the J end lost 0 bases, and 28 bases lay between the germline ends. The DNA of the CDR3 is TGTGCCAGCACCCCCGAAACTTGGTTCCGGCGGAGAAGCTCCTACAATGAGCAGTTCTTC. Protein sequence: CASTPETWFRRRSSYNEQFF.

This clone was recorded a few times. The V gene is TRBV5-1, the J gene TRBJ2-2; D call uncertain. V dropped 1 base and J dropped 3 bases, with 7 bases sitting between them. Germline values: CDR1 SGHRS, CDR2 YFSETQ. The CDR3 loop spans 14 amino acids. The CDR3 coding sequence is TGCGCCAGCAGCTTGCGGCCAGACACCGGGGAGCTGTTTTTT. Translating it yields CASSLRPDTGELFF.

V gene TRBV19 combines with J gene TRBJ2-1, with 7 bases matching TRBD2. Germline V lookup: CDR1 LNHDA, CDR2 SQIVND (reference sequence). The CDR3 length is 14 residues. Trimming removed 3 bases from V and 6 bases from J; junction bases left unmatched: 5. This CDR3 reads CASSMSGTLNEQFF. The CDR3 nucleotides are TGTGCCAGTAGTATGAGCGGGACCCTCAATGAGCAGTTCTTC.

This sequence joins TRBV19 and TRBJ1-5; D perhaps matches TRBD1 (5 bases). The CDR3 runs 15 residues. Between the trimmed V and J ends, which lost 3 bases and 2 bases, there was a span of 11 bases. Germline CDR1 LNHDA, CDR2 SQIVND (reference sequence). CDR3: CASSMAGEGNQPQHF. The CDR3 DNA follows: TGTGCCAGTAGTATGGCGGGGGAAGGCAATCAGCCCCAGCATTTT.

CDR3 in amino acids: CASSPGQLNTIYF. Here the CDR3 DNA reads TGTGCCAGCTCACCCGGTCAGCTCAACACCATATATTTT. The chain uses TRBV18 and TRBJ1-3; D gene unclear. Germline V gives CDR1 KGHSH, CDR2 LQKENI. Trimming stripped 3 bases from V and 7 bases from J, with 10 bases between. The CDR3 has 13 amino acids.

V is TRBV19 and J is TRBJ2-5; 9 nucleotides align to TRBD1. Germline V gene data show CDR1 as LNHDA and CDR2 as SQIVND (reference sequence). CDR3 length: 14 residues. Unmatched junction bases numbered 6, after V lost 5 bases and J lost 5 bases. The CDR3 DNA reads as TGTGCCAGTAGTCCTGGGACAGGGAGGGAGACCCAGTACTTC. Its translation is CASSPGTGRETQYF.

V usage is TRBV28 and J usage is TRBJ1-3; TRBD1 agrees at 8 bases. With 5 bases clipped from V and 4 bases from J, the junction kept 7 bases outside the gene matches. The CDR3 sequence is 15 residues long. CDR1 and CDR2 from the germline V gene are MDHEN and SYDVKM. The chain's CDR3 is CASSTPTGAGNTIYF. Here the CDR3 DNA reads TGTGCCAGCAGTACACCGACAGGGGCAGGAAACACCATATATTTT.

The J gene is TRBJ2-5, the V gene TRBV7-9; maybe TRBD2 (6 bases). Trimming pared 5 bases from V and 4 bases from J, leaving 14 bases between. CDR1 SEHNR and CDR2 FQNEAQ come from the germline V gene (reference sequence). The CDR3 runs 14 residues. The CDR3 region has the DNA TGTGCCAGCAGCATCAGGGCCGGGGGAGAGACCCAGTACTTC. Translating gives CASSIRAGGETQYF.

The V and J genes are TRBV6-1 and TRBJ1-5; D is possibly TRBD1 (6 bases). Between the trimmed V and J ends, which lost 10 bases and 4 bases, there was a span of 14 bases. The germline V gene encodes CDR1 MNHNS and CDR2 SASEGT. This CDR3 region has 13 residues. The CDR3 protein is CATGGTQNQPQHF. CDR3 nucleotide sequence: TGTGCCACCGGGGGGACACAGAATCAGCCCCAGCATTTT.

V and J are TRBV15 and TRBJ2-6, with D unclear. There are 14 residues in the CDR3. Germline CDR1 LNHNV, CDR2 YYDKDF (reference sequence). Trimming took 5 bases from V and 4 from J, leaving 9 bases between them. CDR3 region: CATSWAAGANVLTF. CDR3 sequence (DNA): TGTGCCACCAGCTGGGCCGCCGGGGCCAACGTCCTGACTTTC.

The chain combines TRBV28 with TRBJ2-7, with D tentatively TRBD2 (6 bases). Trimming took off 2 bases at V and 3 bases at J, with 17 bases between the two ends. CDR3 size: 16 residues. The germline V gene encodes CDR1 MDHEN and CDR2 SYDVKM. CDR3 coding DNA: TGTGCCAGCAGTTTACTAGTGGTGGAGGGTGTCTACGAGCAGTACTTC. Translation: CASSLLVVEGVYEQYF.

The J gene is TRBJ1-1, the V gene TRBV18; 7 bases agree with TRBD1. The germline CDR1 and CDR2 sequences are KGHSH and LQKENI. V was pared by 1 base and J by 5 bases, with 7 bases of the junction left unmatched. CDR3 length: 15 residues. The chain's CDR3 is CASSPLAPGGTEAFF. Here the CDR3 DNA reads TGTGCCAGCTCACCACTCGCGCCAGGGGGTACTGAAGCTTTCTTT.

The chain joins TRBV30 to TRBJ1-1; TRBD1 matches at 7 bases. Germline lookup yields CDR1 GTSNPN and CDR2 SVGIG (reference sequence). The CDR3 length is 15 residues. V gave up 5 bases and J gave up 1 base; unmatched junction bases: 10. CDR3 nucleotides: TGTGCCTGGGGGAGGTGGCAGGGGGGGAACACTGAAGCTTTCTTT. Translating gives CAWGRWQGGNTEAFF.

Many counts were recorded for this clone. The J gene is TRBJ2-5, the V gene TRBV6-6; 9 nucleotides agree with TRBD2. The CDR3 consists of 14 residues. Germline trimming cut 11 bases from V and 3 bases from J; bases unmatched to any gene: 10. Germline CDR1 MNHNY, CDR2 SVGAGI (reference sequence). DNA of the CDR3: TGTGCCGCCCGGCTTAGCGGGAGTGAAGAGACCCAGTACTTC. The encoded protein is CAARLSGSEETQYF.

This chain joins TRBV4-1 and TRBJ1-4, with D possibly TRBD1 on 5 matching bases. V was clipped by 4 bases and J by 0 bases, with 9 bases between them. The CDR3 is 15 amino acids. Germline values: CDR1 MGHRA, CDR2 YSYEKL. The CDR3 DNA is TGCGCCAGCAGCCGGGCGGGGGCAACTAATGAAAAACTGTTTTTT. Translating it yields CASSRAGATNEKLFF.

The chain joins TRBV7-3 to TRBJ2-6; a weak D match, TRBD2 (6 bases). Trimming stripped 0 bases from V and 3 bases from J, with 15 bases between. This CDR3 contains 18 residues. Germline loops: CDR1 SGHTA, CDR2 FQGTGA. In DNA form, the CDR3 reads TGTGCCAGCAGCTTAACAAGAGCCGGGGGAAGTGGGGCCAACGTCCTGACTTTC. It encodes CASSLTRAGGSGANVLTF.

This sequence joins TRBV19 and TRBJ1-5; D unclear. V was pared by 1 base and J by 5 bases, with 9 bases between. The CDR3 length is 14 residues. CDR1 and CDR2 (germline): LNHDA, SQIVND (reference sequence). The CDR3 nucleotides read TGTGCCAGTAGTATAGGGCGAAGGGATCAGCCCCAGCATTTT. It is translated as CASSIGRRDQPQHF.

V usage is TRBV29-1 and J usage is TRBJ1-1; D is uncertain. Germline V CDR1 and CDR2: SQVTM, ANQGSEA. This CDR3 region has 11 residues. Trimming removed 4 bases at V and 11 bases at J, with 14 bases between. The CDR3 DNA is TGCAGCGTTGGCCCCATACGTGGGGCTTTCTTT. The encoded protein is CSVGPIRGAFF.

V usage is TRBV10-1 and J usage is TRBJ1-1; D uncertain. Germline CDR1 and CDR2: WNHNN and SYGVQD (reference sequence). The CDR3 covers 13 residues. Trimming removed 6 bases from V and 0 bases from J, with 8 bases in between. The CDR3 spells CASSRNMNTEAFF. The CDR3 DNA sequence: TGCGCCAGCAGCCGGAATATGAACACTGAAGCTTTCTTT.

The chain carries TRBV9 and TRBJ1-3; D may be TRBD1 (6 bases). From germline, CDR1 is SGDLS and CDR2 YYNGEE. The CDR3 runs to 16 residues. Trimming removed 4 bases at V and 2 bases at J, with 16 bases between. CDR3 sequence (DNA): TGTGCCAGCAGCTCACGGAACAGGGATGCTGGAAACACCATATATTTT. Translated: CASSSRNRDAGNTIYF.

This clone has only one observation. This sequence joins TRBV5-1 and TRBJ1-4; D call uncertain. Trimming stripped 1 base from V and 1 base from J, with 8 bases between. Germline assignment: CDR1 SGHRS and CDR2 YFSETQ. The CDR3 covers 15 residues. The CDR3: CASSLIDGTNEKLFF. The CDR3 DNA reads TGCGCCAGCAGCTTGATTGACGGAACTAATGAAAAACTGTTTTTT.